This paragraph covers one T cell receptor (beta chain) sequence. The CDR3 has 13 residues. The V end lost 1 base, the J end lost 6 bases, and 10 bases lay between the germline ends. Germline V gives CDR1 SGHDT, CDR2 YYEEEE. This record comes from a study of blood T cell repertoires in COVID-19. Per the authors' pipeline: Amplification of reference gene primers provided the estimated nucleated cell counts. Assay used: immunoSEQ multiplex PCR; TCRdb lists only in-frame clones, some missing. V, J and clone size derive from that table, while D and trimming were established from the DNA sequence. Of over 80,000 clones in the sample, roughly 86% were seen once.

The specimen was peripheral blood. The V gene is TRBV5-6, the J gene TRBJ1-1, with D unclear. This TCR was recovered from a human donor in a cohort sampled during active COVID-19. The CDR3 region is CASSLIHNAEAFF. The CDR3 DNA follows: TGTGCCAGCAGCTTGATCCACAACGCTGAAGCTTTCTTT.